This TCR beta chain comes out of a study of control samples from healthy donors and cancer patients. Sequencing was performed with immunoSEQ multiplex PCR; in TCRdb, only in-frame clones are kept and a portion is missing. The sample carries 55,000 to 90,000 clones, roughly 84% recorded once. The germline V gene encodes CDR1 LGHDT and CDR2 YNNKEL (reference sequence). Trimming cost V 1 base and J 2 bases, with 8 bases left between them. The CDR3 runs to 14 residues. The V gene is TRBV3-1 (or the pseudogene TRBV3-2), the J gene TRBJ2-5, with D possibly being TRBD1 (5 bases). The sequenced sample consisted of blood. The sequence came from a man aged 50-59 years in good health. CDR3 sequence reads: CASSQGTPQETQYF. In DNA, the CDR3 is TGTGCCAGCAGCCAAGGGACACCGCAAGAGACCCAGTACTTC.